This T cell receptor (beta chain) emerged from a study of vaccination and CD4 T cells after COVID-19. Turning to the study itself: Two doses of either BNT162b2 or mRNA-1273 vaccine were given to participants. At a median approximately 100 days (range 35 to 161) after diagnosis, post-COVID samples were drawn. No peptide, an HIV-1 Nef pool, or a CEFX pool was what each control culture received.

Germline V gene lookup returns CDR1 MNHNS and CDR2 SASEGT. The CDR3 is 14 residues long. V dropped 3 bases and J dropped 0 bases, with 6 bases sitting between them. This sample's treatment: roughly ten-day PBMC culture with coronavirus spike peptide pools or control peptides (ViraFEST assay). First, ViraFEST expanded antigen-specific T cells with peptide pools, and next it sequenced the TCRs. In the case of this clonotype: Antigen specificity is unknown.

Once obtained from cultured CD4+ T cells, the DNA was sequenced using the Oncomine TCR Beta short-read assay. One entry per CDR3 protein, called by TCRdb with MiXCR from the PCR reads. The sample has about 15,000 distinct CDR3 sequences; approximately 50% are singletons. V usage is TRBV6-1 and J usage is TRBJ1-3; no clear D. Sequencing used CD4+ T cells from blood, cultured in vitro, obtained before SARS-CoV-2 vaccination. The sequence was obtained from a human donor who had recovered from COVID-19. Here the CDR3 DNA reads TGTGCCAGCAGTGACAGAAGCTCTGGAAACACCATATATTTT. It codes for CASSDRSSGNTIYF.